This T cell receptor beta chain came from a study of identical twins. This clonotype has more than one count but fewer than ten. TCRdb reprocessed the 5' RACE reads via MiXCR and lists one record per CDR3 protein. The sample yields about 720,000 distinct CDR3 sequences, 8.5% to 9% seen once. The germline CDR1 and CDR2 sequences are SGHTA and FQGNSA. The CDR3 is 15 residues long. The V end was cut by 5 bases, the J end by 8 bases, with 18 bases between. These data are also associated with another study on yellow fever vaccine responses in identical twins. That paper states: Twins' T cell vaccine responses reportedly looked partly convergent, partly personalized.

The clonotype was recovered from a woman younger than 30 in good health. Input material: PBMCs. The V call is TRBV7-2, the J call TRBJ2-2, with D maybe TRBD2 (6 bases). CDR3 DNA: TGTGCCAGCAGCAAGTCCGGGAGAGAAAGGGGGGAGCTGTTTTTT. Its protein is CASSKSGRERGELFF. Based on the CDR3 plus reference TRBV7-2 and TRBJ2-2, the full variable domain is GAGVSQSPSNKVTEKGKDVELRCDPISGHTALYWYRQSLGQGLEFLIYFQGNSAPDKSGLPSDRFSAERTGGSVSTLTIQRTQQEDSAVYLCASSKSGRERGELFFGEGSRLTVL.